The subject of this entry is one T cell receptor (beta chain). Arm-PCR of CDR3 regions with iRepertoire HTBI primers generated TCR beta libraries. TCRdb reprocessed the multiplex PCR reads with MiXCR, giving one entry per CDR3 protein. The sample consists of 700,000 or so distinct CDR3 sequences, 25% to 35% of them appearing once. This record comes from a study of regulatory T cells in long-lasting Graves disease. Time point in this sample: persistent/refractory GD, antithyroid drugs over 5 years with positive TRAb. The TCR library was made from RNA extracted from PBMCs. The V segment lost 4 bases and the J segment 5 bases; nucleotides outside the gene matches: 7. Germline-derived CDR1 and CDR2 are SGHRS and YFSETQ. The CDR3 loop spans 15 amino acids.

The TCR comes from a female donor with Graves disease. V and J are TRBV5-1 and TRBJ1-5, with 9 bases aligning to TRBD1. This specimen was peripheral blood mononuclear cells (PBMCs), taken when the disease was refractory, from a patient treated with antithyroid drugs. The DNA of the CDR3 is TGCGCCAGCAGCATAGGGACAGGGAGGGATCAGCCCCAGCATTTT. Translated, it gives CASSIGTGRDQPQHF.